This is a list of T cell receptor beta chains from one sample in a study of memory CD4+ T cells and cytomegalovirus serostatus. Libraries were prepared by immunoSEQ multiplex PCR; TCRdb keeps only in-frame clonotypes and omits some of them. Here the sample spans around 50,000 clones, 75% to 85% being singletons. The material sequenced was memory CD4+ T cells from blood. All receptors come from an adult in good health and CMV-seronegative. Both conserved end residues are trimmed from each CDR3.

cdr3_aa	v_call	j_call	cdr3_length
TSSQERDRTDTQY	TRBV1	TRBJ2-3	13
ASSFISGSEGRSREQY	TRBV5-6	TRBJ2-7	16
ASEEGWKETQY	TRBV2	TRBJ2-5	11
ASSEGGLGYEQY	TRBV6-1	TRBJ2-7	12
ASSMAAVQETQY	TRBV19	TRBJ2-5	12
ASSQTPGITGTIYGYT	TRBV28	TRBJ1-2	16
ASRDPGSNYGYT	TRBV28	TRBJ1-2	12
ASSEVGTGQPETQY	TRBV2	TRBJ2-5	14
ASSLSAGYQETQY	TRBV5-5	TRBJ2-5	13
ASRSPKLYEQY	TRBV2	TRBJ2-7	11
ASSGLAGASVSYEQY	TRBV10-2	TRBJ2-7	15
ASSLGTVSYEQY	TRBV5-1	TRBJ2-7	12
ASSLGRATDTQY	TRBV5-1	TRBJ2-3	12
SVELAYQETQY	TRBV29-1	TRBJ2-5	11
ASNRGWGGPQH	TRBV6-5	TRBJ1-5	11
ASSIAYGYT	TRBV19	TRBJ1-2	9
SVVRDKGRTEAF	TRBV29-1	TRBJ1-1	12
ASSPGQGIWTQY	TRBV11-2	TRBJ2-5	12
SVGGGSPQY	TRBV29-1	TRBJ2-5	9
ASSLGQGSGGYT	TRBV7-9	TRBJ1-2	12
ASSPLDRVETEAF	TRBV4-2	TRBJ1-1	13
ASSTLAAGANVLT	TRBV6-5	TRBJ2-6	13